These 30 T cell receptor beta chains were sequenced from one sample in a study of response to subunit inactivated influenza vaccine. TCRdb used MiXCR to reprocess the RT-PCR reads, holding one entry per CDR3 protein. The sample holds 700,000 to 900,000 distinct CDR3 sequences, over 20% seen once. The sample was PBMCs from blood, taken more than 4 days after vaccination. The receptors were sampled from a man aged 50 or older who received an inactivated influenza vaccine.

A few counts support this clonotype. The V gene is TRBV6-5, the J gene TRBJ1-5; no firm D call. Germline CDR1 is MNHEY and CDR2 is SVGAGI. The CDR3 is made up of 15 amino acids. Trimming shortened V by 0 bases and J by 0 bases, and 6 bases separated the two germline ends. The DNA for the CDR3 is TGTGCCAGCAGTTACTCCCGGAATAGCAATCAGCCCCAGCATTTT. This encodes CASSYSRNSNQPQHF.

This clonotype was detected many times. This chain's CDR3 is CASSDRQGAGANVLTF. The DNA of the CDR3 is TGTGCCAGCAGCGATCGACAGGGAGCTGGGGCCAACGTCCTGACTTTC. V is TRBV9 and J is TRBJ2-6, with 7 bases lining up with TRBD1. The CDR3 is made up of 16 amino acids. V lost 3 bases and J lost 2; bases outside the gene matches: 5. CDR1 and CDR2 from the germline V gene are SGDLS and YYNGEE.

This chain joins TRBV12-3 or TRBV12-4 and TRBJ2-7; 7 nucleotides line up with TRBD1. This CDR3 region has 18 residues. The junction had 15 bases not matched to a gene; V was cut back by 4 bases and J by 0 bases. CDR3 protein: CASSSARQGARSSYEQYF. DNA of the CDR3: TGTGCCAGCAGTTCCGCTCGACAGGGTGCGAGGAGCTCCTACGAGCAGTACTTC.

V usage is TRBV7-2 and J usage is TRBJ2-1; D is perhaps TRBD2 (6 bases). The V end lost 5 bases, the J end lost 5 bases, and 13 bases lay between the germline ends. The CDR3 contains 14 residues. In germline, CDR1 is SGHTA, CDR2 FQGNSA. The CDR3 loop reads CASSAGLQNNEQFF. The CDR3 coding sequence is TGTGCCAGCAGCGCGGGACTCCAAAACAATGAGCAGTTCTTC. Full variable domain (missing parts from reference TRBV7-2 and TRBJ2-1): GAGVSQSPSNKVTEKGKDVELRCDPISGHTALYWYRQSLGQGLEFLIYFQGNSAPDKSGLPSDRFSAERTGGSVSTLTIQRTQQEDSAVYLCASSAGLQNNEQFFGPGTRLTVL.

At least ten counts were recorded for this clonotype. The chain combines TRBV27 with TRBJ1-6; no reliable D call. Trimming shortened V by 6 bases and J by 11 bases, and 17 bases separated the two germline ends. CDR1 is MNHEY and CDR2 is SMNVEV in the germline V gene (reference sequence). This CDR3 spans 14 amino acids. The CDR3 is CASSMTVTRTPLHF. DNA for the CDR3: TGTGCCAGCAGCATGACTGTGACTCGGACACCCCTCCACTTT.

This sequence joins TRBV28 and TRBJ1-1; D gene unclear. The CDR3 is made up of 14 amino acids. Germline-derived CDR1 and CDR2 are MDHEN and SYDVKM. With 6 bases removed from V and 6 bases from J, the gap between germline ends came to 17 bases. The CDR3 region has the DNA TGTGCCAGCAGGTATTCCGGGGAGGTTGCTGAAGCTTTCTTT. Translating gives CASRYSGEVAEAFF. Looking up the rest from reference TRBV28 and TRBJ1-1 gives the full variable domain: DVKVTQSSRYLVKRTGEKVFLECVQDMDHENMFWYRQDPGLGLRLIYFSYDVKMKEKGDIPEGYSVSREKKERFSLILESASTNQTSMYLCASRYSGEVAEAFFGQGTRLTVV.

This clonotype appeared a few times. This rearrangement joins TRBV20-1 to TRBJ2-3, with D unclear. Germline V gene sequence: CDR1 DFQATT, CDR2 SNEGSKA (reference sequence). This CDR3 region has 15 residues. The V and J ends lost 2 bases and 0 bases respectively, with 12 bases between them. CDR3 region: CSARLTWGSTDTQYF. In DNA form, the CDR3 reads TGCAGTGCTAGATTGACATGGGGTAGCACAGATACGCAGTATTTT.

Ten or more counts support this clonotype. The chain couples TRBV5-1 to TRBJ2-1, with no clear D. This CDR3 has 15 residues. CDR1 is SGHRS, CDR2 YFSETQ, per germline. Trimming left V 0 bases short and J 2 bases short, with 9 bases between. DNA for the CDR3: TGCGCCAGCAGCTTGGAGAGTTCTGCCTACAATGAGCAGTTCTTC. It yields the protein CASSLESSAYNEQFF.

The V and J genes are TRBV20-1 and TRBJ2-1, with TRBD1 matching 10 bases. The CDR3 is made up of 15 amino acids. CDR1 and CDR2 from the germline V gene are DFQATT and SNEGSKA (reference sequence). Trimming at V came to 3 bases and at J to 2 bases, leaving 4 bases not matched to a gene. The CDR3 sequence is CSASTGTGAYNEQFF. The CDR3 DNA reads as TGCAGTGCTAGCACCGGGACAGGGGCCTACAATGAGCAGTTCTTC.

There are many counts of this clonotype. The chain couples TRBV7-2 to TRBJ1-1, with D unresolved. This CDR3 is built from 12 residues. Germline V gene data show CDR1 as SGHTA and CDR2 as FQGNSA. Trimming left V 3 bases short and J 1 base short, with 3 bases between. CDR3 nucleotide sequence: TGTGCCAGCAGCTTCGCGAACACTGAAGCTTTCTTT. As protein: CASSFANTEAFF.

The chain couples TRBV24-1 to TRBJ2-1; 8 positions match TRBD2. Trimming at V came to 5 bases and at J to 5 bases, leaving 16 bases not matched to a gene. In germline, CDR1 is KGHDR, CDR2 SFDVKD. The CDR3 sequence is 18 residues long. CDR3 sequence (DNA): TGTGCCACCAGTGCTCGATCCGCAGCGGGAGACGGCCACAATGAGCAGTTCTTC. Translating it yields CATSARSAAGDGHNEQFF.

This clonotype was seen a handful of times. This sequence joins TRBV24-1 and TRBJ2-1; 10 bases line up with TRBD2. After removal of 9 bases from V and 1 base from J, the junction contained 8 bases not matched to a gene. CDR3 length: 16 amino acids. CDR1 is KGHDR and CDR2 is SFDVKD in the germline V gene. Here the CDR3 DNA reads TGTGCCACCGGAAGTAGCGGGGGGACTTCCTACAATGAGCAGTTCTTC. It translates to CATGSSGGTSYNEQFF.

Concerning this clonotype itself: The junction differs from germline at one of its ends, possibly a read error. The CDR3 sequence: CTSSGRPSTSGNYNEQFF. DNA for the CDR3: TGTACCAGCAGTGGCCGTCCTAGTACTAGCGGCAATTACAATGAGCAGTTCTTC. V and J are TRBV12-3 or TRBV12-4 and TRBJ2-1; 8 nucleotides agree with TRBD2. CDR3 size: 18 residues.

This rearrangement joins TRBV4-3 to TRBJ2-7, with TRBD1 matching 8 bases. From germline, CDR1 is LGHNA and CDR2 YSLEER. Trimming removed 3 bases from V and 4 bases from J; junction bases left unmatched: 8. CDR3 length: 15 residues. CDR3: CASSHRLDREYEQYF. DNA for the CDR3: TGCGCCAGCAGCCATAGATTGGACAGGGAATACGAGCAGTACTTC.

This clonotype was recorded a few times. The chain has TRBV3-1 and TRBJ2-7, with D unclear. This CDR3 is built from 16 residues. Trimming shortened V by 1 base and J by 5 bases, and 18 bases separated the two germline ends. Germline V gene data show CDR1 as LGHDT and CDR2 as YNNKEL (reference sequence). This CDR3 is CASSQASALNPHEQYF. The CDR3 bases are TGTGCCAGCAGCCAAGCCTCGGCCTTGAATCCCCACGAGCAGTACTTC.

V is TRBV5-1 and J is TRBJ2-2; 7 bases align to TRBD1. The CDR3 totals 17 residues. After removal of 0 bases from V and 5 bases from J, the junction contained 10 bases not matched to a gene. Germline loops: CDR1 SGHRS, CDR2 YFSETQ. CDR3 amino acids: CASSLALRGIDTGELFF. The CDR3 coding sequence is TGCGCCAGCAGCTTGGCCCTCAGGGGGATAGATACCGGGGAGCTGTTTTTT.

J is TRBJ2-2 and V is TRBV7-2; D is perhaps TRBD2 (5 bases). V was pared by 5 bases and J by 3 bases, with 13 bases between. Germline CDR1 SGHTA, CDR2 FQGNSA. The CDR3 runs 15 residues. The DNA for the CDR3 is TGTGCCAGCAGCCTCAAGGGAGTTTACACCGGGGAGCTGTTTTTT. Its protein product is CASSLKGVYTGELFF.

The chain recombines TRBV6-2 or TRBV6-3 with TRBJ2-1; D remains ambiguous. Germline-derived CDR1 and CDR2 are MNHEY and SVGEGT. Deletions cut 0 bases from V and 4 bases from J, with 13 bases between. The CDR3 consists of 16 residues. The chain's CDR3 is CASSYSGPRAYNEQFF. CDR3 coding DNA: TGTGCCAGCAGTTACTCCGGGCCACGGGCGTACAATGAGCAGTTCTTC.

This clonotype showed up just a few times. Here the CDR3 reads CASSISDSSSYEQYF. As DNA, the CDR3 is TGTGCCAGTAGTATTTCGGACTCAAGCTCCTACGAGCAGTACTTC. The J gene is TRBJ2-7, the V gene TRBV19, with a tentative D call TRBD2 (5 bases). This CDR3 contains 15 residues. V lost 3 bases and J lost 0, with 12 bases in between. From germline, CDR1 is LNHDA and CDR2 SQIVND (reference sequence).

This clonotype was picked up a small number of times. This chain uses TRBV20-1 with TRBJ1-6; tentative D call: TRBD1 (5 bases). In germline, CDR1 is DFQATT, CDR2 SNEGSKA (reference sequence). The V gene lost 1 base and the J gene lost 8 bases, with 9 bases spanning the gap. CDR3 length: 13 amino acids. The CDR3, as DNA: TGCAGTGCTAGAGTTCAAGGGGATTCACCCCTCCACTTT. Its protein is CSARVQGDSPLHF.

This clonotype was picked up a small number of times. The rearrangement joins TRBV12-3 or TRBV12-4 to TRBJ2-3; D is ambiguous. With 0 bases removed from V and 1 base from J, the gap between germline ends came to 8 bases. The CDR3 runs to 15 residues. The CDR3 region is CASSLAGLGTDTQYF. Written as DNA, the CDR3 is TGTGCCAGCAGTTTAGCGGGTCTAGGCACAGATACGCAGTATTTT.

This chain links TRBV4-3 with TRBJ2-6; D call uncertain. V dropped 0 bases and J dropped 0 bases, with 6 bases sitting between them. Germline CDR1 is LGHNA and CDR2 is YSLEER. This CDR3 has 16 residues. CDR3 nucleotide sequence: TGCGCCAGCAGCCAAGAACCAGCCTCTGGGGCCAACGTCCTGACTTTC. Protein product: CASSQEPASGANVLTF.

V gene TRBV6-5 combines with J gene TRBJ1-2, with 9 bases matching TRBD1. This CDR3 is built from 16 residues. J lost 7 bases, V lost 4 bases, and 13 bases had no gene match. The germline gives CDR1 MNHEY, CDR2 SVGAGI. The chain's CDR3 is CASSLDRGIGSGGYTF. The CDR3 nucleotides read TGTGCCAGCAGTTTGGACAGGGGCATCGGGAGTGGTGGCTACACCTTC.

The chain is built from TRBV29-1 and TRBJ2-3; D remains ambiguous. Germline CDR1 and CDR2: SQVTM and ANQGSEA. The ends were cut back, 4 bases at V and 0 bases at J, with 8 bases in the middle. The CDR3 spans 13 residues. Here the CDR3 DNA reads TGCAGCGTTGCTAAGGCTAGCACAGATACGCAGTATTTT. Amino acids: CSVAKASTDTQYF.

This clonotype came up many times. This chain uses TRBV12-3 or TRBV12-4 with TRBJ1-2, with 7 bases fitting TRBD1. V shed 4 bases and J 5 bases; nucleotides not matched to a gene: 4. This CDR3 comprises 13 residues. The CDR3 region is CASSYDRAYGYTF. The CDR3 coding sequence is TGTGCCAGCAGTTACGACAGGGCGTATGGCTACACCTTC.

This clonotype has only a few counts. The gene calls are TRBV28 and TRBJ2-2, with 13 bases identical to TRBD2. Germline CDR1 MDHEN, CDR2 SYDVKM. The CDR3 loop spans 19 amino acids. V was clipped by 4 bases and J by 1 base; unmatched bases: 9. CDR3 sequence reads: CASSSPRLAGGRNTGELFF. In DNA, the CDR3 is TGTGCCAGCAGTTCCCCGAGACTAGCGGGGGGACGGAACACCGGGGAGCTGTTTTTT.

This rearrangement joins TRBV11-2 to TRBJ2-1; the D is unclear. Germline CDR1 SGHAT, CDR2 FQNNGV. The CDR3 is 14 amino acids. The V end was cut by 5 bases, the J end by 4 bases, with 12 bases between. The CDR3 DNA follows: TGTGCCAGCAGCCAACTACCTAGTTACAATGAGCAGTTCTTC. It codes for CASSQLPSYNEQFF. The entire variable domain, with the rest obtained from reference TRBV11-2 and TRBJ2-1, is as follows: EAGVAQSPRYKIIEKRQSVAFWCNPISGHATLYWYQQILGQGPKLLIQFQNNGVVDDSQLPKDRFSAERLKGVDSTLKIQPAKLEDSAVYLCASSQLPSYNEQFFGPGTRLTVL.

This sequence joins TRBV16 and TRBJ2-7, with D hard to call. In germline, CDR1 is KGHSY, CDR2 FQNENV. This CDR3 has 13 residues. The V and J ends lost 4 bases and 7 bases respectively, with 14 bases between them. The CDR3 DNA follows: TGTGCCAGCAGCCCCGCTGGCATATCGGAGCAGTACTTC. Translating it yields CASSPAGISEQYF.

This clonotype showed up just a few times. V usage is TRBV30 and J usage is TRBJ2-3; D may match TRBD1 or TRBD2 (6 bases each). V was cut by 4 bases and J by 6 bases, with 20 bases left in between. The V gene's germline CDR1 is GTSNPN and CDR2 SVGIG (reference sequence). This CDR3 is 15 amino acids long. The CDR3: CAWTRGAFARDTQYF. As DNA, the CDR3 is TGTGCCTGGACGAGGGGGGCGTTCGCGAGGGATACGCAGTATTTT.

This clonotype showed up just a few times. The chain's CDR3 is CASSAGTVSGSPLHF. In DNA form, the CDR3 reads TGCGCCAGCAGCGCCGGGACAGTGTCTGGTTCACCCCTCCACTTT. This chain connects TRBV5-1 to TRBJ1-6; 7 bases match TRBD1. Trimming at V came to 4 bases and at J to 9 bases, leaving 10 bases not matched to a gene. CDR1 and CDR2 from the germline V gene are SGHRS and YFSETQ. The CDR3 length is 15 residues.